The entry below gives a single TCR beta chain sequence along with its context. The sample comes from a study of control samples from healthy donors and cancer patients. Sequencing used immunoSEQ multiplex PCR; TCRdb keeps in-frame clones, though not all of them. The sample has approximately 150,000 clones, more than 85% seen once. The V gene's germline CDR1 is SQVTM and CDR2 ANQGSEA. V was pared by 4 bases and J by 1 base, with 14 bases between. The CDR3 is 14 amino acids. This clonotype was sampled from a young man in good health. The sequenced material came from blood. The V and J genes are TRBV29-1 and TRBJ2-7; D possibly matches TRBD1 or TRBD2 (5 bases each). CDR3 sequence: CSVVQGVGSYEQYF. CDR3 sequence (DNA): TGCAGCGTTGTGCAGGGAGTAGGGTCCTACGAGCAGTACTTC.